This is a list of T cell receptor beta chains from one sample in a study of T-cell memory formation after mild COVID-19. TCRdb re-called the 5' RACE reads with MiXCR, one entry per CDR3 protein. The repertoire includes some 340,000 distinct CDR3 sequences, approximately 12% of them detected once, and about a fifth sits in the top ten. Sample: PBMCs or a T cell subset sorted from them (not recorded which). These receptor sequences come from a young man who had mild COVID-19 (a few samples of this study predate the infection). Cell type and time point are not known. Each CDR3 is given with its conserved first and last residue.

v_gene: TRBV7-2
CDR3aa: CASSRTGQNVNQPQHF

v_gene: TRBV7-9
CDR3aa: CASSEWTGSSGEQFF

v_gene: TRBV7-2
CDR3aa: CASRPSLTYQETQYF

v_gene: TRBV20-1
CDR3aa: CSVSGHLTLGNTGELFF

v_gene: TRBV5-6
CDR3aa: CASSLRKETQYF

v_gene: TRBV6-2/TRBV6-3
CDR3aa: CASSFVTGPTRTQHF

v_gene: TRBV20-1
CDR3aa: CSATGTGAKDTQYF

v_gene: TRBV5-1
CDR3aa: CASSFFGTDEPQHF

v_gene: TRBV20-1
CDR3aa: CSAAQGYSNQPQHF

v_gene: TRBV6-2/TRBV6-3
CDR3aa: CASSEAGGDYNEQFF

v_gene: TRBV6-5
CDR3aa: CASSSQGALGNEQFF

v_gene: TRBV19
CDR3aa: CASSQGRKAFF

v_gene: TRBV6-6
CDR3aa: CASTAGTWEAFF

v_gene: TRBV12-3/TRBV12-4
CDR3aa: CASSRGGGRPDTQYF

v_gene: TRBV18
CDR3aa: CASSPPRTGSAYEQYF

v_gene: TRBV3-1
CDR3aa: CASSRSGAIQETQYF

v_gene: TRBV6-5
CDR3aa: CASSYMGSMNTEAFF

v_gene: TRBV5-1
CDR3aa: CASSLEGAIEQFF

v_gene: TRBV5-5
CDR3aa: CASSLVSNTEAFF

v_gene: TRBV29-1
CDR3aa: CSVSGQGESGANVLTF

v_gene: TRBV9
CDR3aa: CASSQTGGNGYEQYF

v_gene: TRBV4-3
CDR3aa: CASSPQTGMGYGYTF

v_gene: TRBV12-3/TRBV12-4
CDR3aa: CASSFVGDTRDEQFF

v_gene: TRBV6-2/TRBV6-3
CDR3aa: CASSLYRGTQPQHF

v_gene: TRBV7-9
CDR3aa: CASSTGTDLSTDTQYF

v_gene: TRBV7-9
CDR3aa: CASSLGQGALESEQYF

v_gene: TRBV7-6
CDR3aa: CASSAHGPSEAGMTAEAFF

v_gene: TRBV5-1
CDR3aa: CASSGGSFAFF

v_gene: TRBV6-5
CDR3aa: CASSYSRGHSEQYF

v_gene: TRBV4-2
CDR3aa: CASSQAGTRSHEQYF

v_gene: TRBV28
CDR3aa: CASSPLPGNTIYF

v_gene: TRBV2
CDR3aa: CASSGQGDEQFF

v_gene: TRBV19
CDR3aa: CASSRRQGTTYNEQFF

v_gene: TRBV7-9
CDR3aa: CASSPVDSGGAPYNEQFF

v_gene: TRBV7-2
CDR3aa: CASSPNRGETQYF

v_gene: TRBV10-3
CDR3aa: CAISDTRSSPLHF

v_gene: TRBV12-3/TRBV12-4
CDR3aa: CASSLSVGYTF

v_gene: TRBV4-1
CDR3aa: CASSPAALDYGYTF

v_gene: TRBV19
CDR3aa: CASTPVGPRNTIYF

v_gene: TRBV7-2
CDR3aa: CASSLLSGGHVIQETQYF

v_gene: TRBV20-1
CDR3aa: CSARTGEAKNIQYF

v_gene: TRBV20-1
CDR3aa: CSAAGQYGYTF

v_gene: TRBV6-5
CDR3aa: CASSYGAFPGNTIYF

v_gene: TRBV2
CDR3aa: CASSDLSGGPNTGELFF

v_gene: TRBV7-6
CDR3aa: CASSLASRYDEQFF

v_gene: TRBV10-3
CDR3aa: CAISDLRGTSGAFWETQYF

v_gene: TRBV4-2
CDR3aa: CASSQSLSGANVLTF

v_gene: TRBV4-1
CDR3aa: CASSQVTGGAREQYF

v_gene: TRBV7-6
CDR3aa: CASTDRGNRTQYF

v_gene: TRBV4-3
CDR3aa: CASSQDLGGLYGYTF

v_gene: TRBV11-2
CDR3aa: CASSLETARETQYF